Following are 15 T cell receptor beta chains from one sample sequenced in a study of early T cells in non-severe SARS-CoV-2 infection. Using its own MiXCR run on the 5' RACE reads, TCRdb lists one record per CDR3 protein. There are roughly 90,000 distinct CDR3 sequences in the sample; 12% to 15% occur only once, and 5% to 7% lies in the top ten. The sample taken for sequencing was whole blood. These receptor sequences come from an adult who was a healthcare worker with PCR-confirmed SARS-CoV-2 infection or an uninfected control (not recorded which).

The CDR3 spells CASSLSSLNTEAFF. The CDR3 DNA reads as TGTGCCAGCAGTTTAAGCAGCCTGAACACTGAAGCTTTCTTT. The chain uses TRBV28 and TRBJ1-1; D is uncertain. V gave up 2 bases and J gave up 0 bases, with 7 bases separating them. This CDR3 is built from 14 residues. Germline V CDR1 and CDR2: MDHEN, SYDVKM.

This rearrangement joins TRBV10-3 to TRBJ1-1; D gene uncertain. The CDR3 totals 13 residues. The V gene's germline CDR1 is ENHRY and CDR2 SYGVKD. Trimming removed 3 bases from V and 3 bases from J, with 8 bases in between. The CDR3 loop is CAISDSRDTEAFF. CDR3 DNA: TGTGCCATCAGTGATAGTAGGGACACTGAAGCTTTCTTT.

This clonotype has a count of ten or more. The chain is built from TRBV20-1 and TRBJ2-1, with 7 bases matching TRBD1. The germline V gene encodes CDR1 DFQATT and CDR2 SNEGSKA (reference sequence). This CDR3 has 15 amino acids. The ends lost 0 bases at V and 6 bases at J; junction bases unmatched: 8. CDR3 DNA: TGCAGTGCTAGAGAAACGAGGACAGGAGCCAATGAGCAGTTCTTC. Translating gives CSARETRTGANEQFF.

This clonotype was detected ten times or more. This chain links TRBV4-3 with TRBJ2-2, with D hard to call. V lost 1 base to trimming and J lost 6 bases, with 9 bases between them. The CDR3 is 14 amino acids. Germline lookup yields CDR1 LGHNA and CDR2 YSLEER. The CDR3 nucleotides are TGCGCCAGCAGCCAAGTAAAAGGCTCCGGGGAGCTGTTTTTT. Translation: CASSQVKGSGELFF.

The chain uses TRBV5-4 and TRBJ2-7; 7 bases fit TRBD2. The CDR3 totals 14 residues. The ends lost 0 bases at V and 2 bases at J; junction bases unmatched: 2. Germline CDR1 SGHNT, CDR2 YYREEE (reference sequence). This CDR3 is CASSLEGTTYEQYF. The CDR3 DNA is TGTGCCAGCAGCTTGGAGGGGACTACCTACGAGCAGTACTTC.

This clonotype was detected a few times. The chain carries TRBV18 and TRBJ2-7; D is possibly TRBD1 or TRBD2 (5 bases each). Germline-derived CDR1 and CDR2 are KGHSH and LQKENI. CDR3 length: 13 residues. V was pared by 6 bases and J by 6 bases, with 15 bases between. CDR3 sequence: CASSPPEGPEQYF. The CDR3 coding sequence is TGTGCCAGCTCCCCCCCAGAGGGGCCCGAGCAGTACTTC.

The rearrangement joins TRBV20-1 to TRBJ1-3; possible D gene TRBD1, 5 bases. The CDR3 runs 14 residues. Per the germline V gene, CDR1 is DFQATT and CDR2 is SNEGSKA (reference sequence). The germline V and J ends were trimmed by 7 bases and 0 bases, with 13 bases remaining between them. The CDR3 sequence is CSVPDTRSGNTIYF. CDR3 DNA sequence: TGCAGTGTACCGGACACTCGCTCTGGAAACACCATATATTTT.

This clonotype occurred a few times. This chain connects TRBV5-1 to TRBJ2-1; 9 positions agree with TRBD1. The length of the CDR3 is 14 residues. Germline V gene sequence: CDR1 SGHRS, CDR2 YFSETQ. V was clipped by 4 bases and J by 6 bases; unmatched bases: 5. CDR3 DNA: TGCGCCAGCAGCCCGGGACAGGGCGTCAATGAGCAGTTCTTC. Its translation is CASSPGQGVNEQFF. The complete variable domain, with remaining parts taken from reference TRBV5-1 and TRBJ2-1, reads KAGVTQTPRYLIKTRGQQVTLSCSPISGHRSVSWYQQTPGQGLQFLFEYFSETQRNKGNFPGRFSGRQFSNSRSEMNVSTLELGDSALYLCASSPGQGVNEQFFGPGTRLTVL.

The sample holds a few counts of this clonotype. This rearrangement joins TRBV5-1 to TRBJ2-3; weak D call: TRBD1 (5 bases). Germline CDR1 SGHRS, CDR2 YFSETQ. The V and J ends lost 0 bases and 5 bases respectively, with 19 bases between them. This CDR3 comprises 17 residues. CDR3 coding DNA: TGCGCCAGCAGCTTGGAAGGACACCACTCACCTGGAGATACGCAGTATTTT. Translated, it gives CASSLEGHHSPGDTQYF.

This CDR3 is CASRVLSEAFF. The CDR3, as DNA: TGTGCCAGCAGGGTCCTTTCTGAAGCTTTCTTT. The rearrangement links TRBV11-2 to TRBJ1-1; D gene uncertain. Germline loops: CDR1 SGHAT, CDR2 FQNNGV. The CDR3 length is 11 residues. Deletions cut 6 bases from V and 6 bases from J, with 8 bases between.

The rearrangement uses TRBV20-1 and TRBJ1-1; D unclear. The germline V gene has CDR1 DFQATT and CDR2 SNEGSKA (reference sequence). CDR3 size: 14 residues. V was trimmed by 2 bases and J by 1 base, leaving 11 bases between them. This CDR3 reads CSARWPLRNTEAFF. The CDR3 nucleotides read TGCAGTGCTAGATGGCCCCTTAGGAACACTGAAGCTTTCTTT.

Only a few counts were recorded for this clonotype. The chain carries TRBV7-9 and TRBJ1-6; no reliable D call. CDR1 is SEHNR and CDR2 is FQNEAQ in the germline V gene (reference sequence). The V end lost 1 base, the J end lost 9 bases, and 7 bases lay between the germline ends. This CDR3 is 13 amino acids long. The CDR3 sequence: CASSLVGPSPLHF. CDR3 nucleotide sequence: TGTGCCAGCAGCTTAGTGGGCCCTTCACCCCTCCACTTT.

This chain joins TRBV4-2 and TRBJ2-1; 8 bases fit TRBD2. The V segment lost 2 bases and the J segment 6 bases; nucleotides outside the gene matches: 9. Germline CDR1 reads LGHNA; CDR2 reads YNFKEQ. The CDR3 spans 16 residues. The CDR3, as DNA: TGTGCCAGCAGCCAACCTCAGCGGGGGAGAGGCAATGAGCAGTTCTTC. Its protein product is CASSQPQRGRGNEQFF.

The chain employs TRBV30 and TRBJ1-4; tentatively, D is TRBD1 (6 bases). Looked up from germline, CDR1 is GTSNPN and CDR2 is SVGIG (reference sequence). CDR3 length: 13 amino acids. V shed 1 base and J shed 7 bases, with 10 bases lying between them. CDR3 amino acids: CAWSDRDSEKLFF. CDR3 in DNA: TGTGCCTGGAGTGACAGGGATAGTGAAAAACTGTTTTTT. Based on the CDR3 plus reference TRBV30 and TRBJ1-4, the full variable domain is SQTIHQWPATLVQPVGSPLSLECTVEGTSNPNLYWYRQAAGRGLQLLFYSVGIGQISSEVPQNLSASRPQDRQFILSSKKLLLSDSGFYLCAWSDRDSEKLFFGSGTQLSVL.

This chain connects TRBV20-1 to TRBJ1-3; D call uncertain. The CDR3 is 14 residues long. Per the germline V gene, CDR1 is DFQATT and CDR2 is SNEGSKA (reference sequence). V dropped 0 bases and J dropped 0 bases, with 6 bases sitting between them. The CDR3 DNA sequence: TGCAGTGCTAGAGATCACAGCTCTGGAAACACCATATATTTT. It specifies CSARDHSSGNTIYF.